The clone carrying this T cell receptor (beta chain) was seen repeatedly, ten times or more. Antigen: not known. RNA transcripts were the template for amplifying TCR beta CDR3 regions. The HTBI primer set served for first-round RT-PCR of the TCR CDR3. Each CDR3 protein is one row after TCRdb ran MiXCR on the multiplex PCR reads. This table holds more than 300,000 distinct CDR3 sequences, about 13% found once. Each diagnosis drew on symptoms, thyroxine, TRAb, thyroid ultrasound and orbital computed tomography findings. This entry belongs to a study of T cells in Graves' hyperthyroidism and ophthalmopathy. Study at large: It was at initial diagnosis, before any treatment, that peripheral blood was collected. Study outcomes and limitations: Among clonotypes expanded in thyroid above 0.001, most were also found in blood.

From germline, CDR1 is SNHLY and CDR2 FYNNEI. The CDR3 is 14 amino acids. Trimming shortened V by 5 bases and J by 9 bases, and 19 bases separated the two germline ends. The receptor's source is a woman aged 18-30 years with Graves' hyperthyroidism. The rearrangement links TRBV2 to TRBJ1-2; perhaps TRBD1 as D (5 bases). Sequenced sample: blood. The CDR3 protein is CASSNQGGASRYTF. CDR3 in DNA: TGTGCCAGCAGTAACCAGGGAGGGGCCTCCCGCTACACCTTC.